These 30 T cell receptor beta chains were all obtained from the same sample, sequenced in a study of T-cell memory formation after mild COVID-19. TCRdb recomputed calls from the 5' RACE reads with MiXCR, one row per CDR3 protein. The data contain 150,000 or so distinct CDR3 sequences, around a tenth of them seen just once; the ten biggest clones take up 3.5% to 4%. The sample comprised PBMCs or a T cell subset sorted from them (not recorded which). These receptors came from a young man who had mild COVID-19 (a few samples of this study predate the infection). Cell type and time point are not known.

The chain combines TRBV20-1 with TRBJ2-3, with D maybe TRBD2 (5 bases). Trimming left V 6 bases short and J 1 base short, with 17 bases between. Germline V lookup: CDR1 DFQATT, CDR2 SNEGSKA (reference sequence). The CDR3 sequence is 15 residues long. The CDR3 sequence is CSARRTSSGTDTQYF. The CDR3 coding sequence is TGCAGTGCGAGGCGGACCAGTAGCGGCACAGATACGCAGTATTTT.

Only a few counts were recorded for this clonotype. The genes are TRBV15 and TRBJ1-3; D is ambiguous. The germline gives CDR1 LNHNV, CDR2 YYDKDF (reference sequence). Trimming took off 0 bases at V and 3 bases at J, with 15 bases between the two ends. This CDR3 region has 17 residues. The CDR3 spells CATSRDQGSWDGNTIYF. The CDR3 nucleotides read TGTGCCACCAGCAGAGATCAAGGTTCCTGGGATGGAAACACCATATATTTT.

This clonotype showed up just a few times. The gene calls are TRBV7-2 and TRBJ1-2; 7 bases agree with TRBD1. The germline CDR1 and CDR2 sequences are SGHTA and FQGNSA. The CDR3 runs to 17 residues. V lost 2 bases to trimming and J lost 1 base; unmatched junction nucleotides: 10. The CDR3 bases are TGTGCCAGCAGCTTAAGCAGGGGGATGAGGGATAACTATGGCTACACCTTC. This translates into CASSLSRGMRDNYGYTF.

This clonotype has just a few counts. This chain uses TRBV9 with TRBJ2-1; D not certain. V was shortened by 6 bases and J by 5 bases, with 12 bases between the two germline ends. This CDR3 comprises 13 residues. Germline V lookup: CDR1 SGDLS, CDR2 YYNGEE. The DNA for the CDR3 is TGTGCCAGCAACCCTGACCCGAACAATGAGCAGTTCTTC. Its protein is CASNPDPNNEQFF.

A remark on this clonotype: One end of the junction is discordant with germline, which a read error may explain. The chain couples TRBV10-3 to TRBJ2-4; maybe TRBD2 (6 bases). CDR1 ENHRY and CDR2 SYGVKD come from the germline V gene. The CDR3 runs 16 residues. The CDR3 is CAISPGAEGTKNTQYF. The DNA for the CDR3 is TGTGCCATCAGCCCGGGAGCTGAGGGAACCAAAAACACTCAGTACTTC.

This clonotype has just a few counts. The genes are TRBV7-2 and TRBJ2-1; D is undetermined. The CDR3 loop spans 12 amino acids. Germline loops: CDR1 SGHTA, CDR2 FQGNSA. Trimming pared 2 bases from V and 7 bases from J, leaving 6 bases between. The CDR3 is CASSLFRNEQFF. The CDR3 bases are TGTGCCAGCAGCTTATTCAGGAATGAGCAGTTCTTC.

A few counts support this clonotype. The chain recombines TRBV25-1 with TRBJ2-7; the D is unclear. The V end lost 5 bases, the J end lost 0 bases, and 8 bases lay between the germline ends. CDR1 and CDR2 from the germline V gene are MGHDK and SYGVNS. The CDR3 consists of 13 residues. The CDR3 DNA is TGTGCCAGCAGTACACATTCCTCCTACGAGCAGTACTTC. Amino acids: CASSTHSSYEQYF.

The rearrangement links TRBV7-9 to TRBJ1-5; possibly TRBD1 for D (5 bases). The V end was cut by 4 bases, the J end by 7 bases, with 17 bases between. Per germline, CDR1 SEHNR and CDR2 FQNEAQ (reference sequence). The CDR3 is 15 amino acids. CDR3 protein: CASSSTDQTLQPQHF. DNA of the CDR3: TGTGCCAGCAGCTCGACAGACCAGACCCTACAGCCCCAGCATTTT.

CDR3 nucleotide sequence: TGTGCCAGCAGAATGGACAGGGGATCGGGAAATACGCAGTATTTT. This encodes CASRMDRGSGNTQYF. The V and J genes are TRBV2 and TRBJ2-3; 9 bases agree with TRBD1. CDR3 size: 15 residues. Germline CDR1 and CDR2: SNHLY and FYNNEI. V lost 6 bases and J lost 7; bases outside the gene matches: 11.

The chain recombines TRBV7-2 with TRBJ2-7; no firm D call. Germline V CDR1 and CDR2: SGHTA, FQGNSA. The length of the CDR3 is 13 residues. Trimming cost V 3 bases and J 7 bases, with 13 bases left between them. CDR3 coding DNA: TGTGCCAGCAGCTTTGCCCCTCGACGGGAGCAGTACTTC. Residues: CASSFAPRREQYF.

This clonotype was counted at least ten times. This rearrangement joins TRBV29-1 to TRBJ2-2; D remains ambiguous. Germline V gene lookup returns CDR1 SQVTM and CDR2 ANQGSEA. The CDR3 has 13 amino acids. Trimming took 8 bases from V and 5 from J, leaving 15 bases between them. The CDR3 sequence: CSSEKPATGELFF. In DNA form, the CDR3 reads TGCAGCAGCGAGAAGCCCGCAACCGGGGAGCTGTTTTTT.

This clonotype appeared many times. The CDR3 DNA reads TGTGCCAGCCACCAATCGGGGACCCCTATAAACACCATATATTTT. It translates to CASHQSGTPINTIYF. The rearrangement links TRBV5-5 to TRBJ1-3; D is perhaps TRBD1 (5 bases). Trimming left V 7 bases short and J 6 bases short, with 20 bases between. The CDR3 spans 15 residues. Germline lookup yields CDR1 SGHKS and CDR2 YYEKEE (reference sequence).

This sequence joins TRBV20-1 and TRBJ1-2; TRBD1 matches at 8 bases. Germline V gene sequence: CDR1 DFQATT, CDR2 SNEGSKA (reference sequence). CDR3 length: 12 amino acids. V dropped 5 bases and J dropped 10; count of bases not matched to a gene: 9. The CDR3 coding sequence is TGCAGTGCTTTCGACAGGGGCTTTCTCTACACCTTC. As protein: CSAFDRGFLYTF.

The chain couples TRBV19 to TRBJ2-1, with a weak D call TRBD1 (6 bases). The V gene lost 3 bases and the J gene lost 9 bases, with 18 bases spanning the gap. There are 15 residues in the CDR3. Germline loops: CDR1 LNHDA, CDR2 SQIVND (reference sequence). CDR3 amino acids: CASSIRWVRGIEQFF. For the CDR3, the DNA is TGTGCCAGTAGTATTCGATGGGTTAGGGGGATTGAGCAGTTCTTC.

This clonotype was observed a handful of times. CDR3 nucleotides: TGCGCCAGCAGCAGCGGACAGGGGCACACTGAAGCTTTCTTT. It translates to CASSSGQGHTEAFF. The chain uses TRBV5-1 and TRBJ1-1; 9 nucleotides line up with TRBD1. The CDR3 has 14 amino acids. Trimming cost V 4 bases and J 3 bases; bases outside gene matches: 4. Germline V CDR1 and CDR2: SGHRS, YFSETQ.

Only a few counts were recorded for this clonotype. The chain has TRBV20-1 and TRBJ1-5; 8 nucleotides match TRBD1. The CDR3 totals 14 residues. Trimming at V came to 5 bases and at J to 2 bases, leaving 5 bases not matched to a gene. The germline V gene has CDR1 DFQATT and CDR2 SNEGSKA (reference sequence). CDR3 region: CSASGGAGNQPQHF. The CDR3 DNA reads as TGCAGTGCTTCAGGGGGCGCGGGCAATCAGCCCCAGCATTTT.

This clonotype was counted a few times. This chain uses TRBV5-1 with TRBJ2-5; 14 nucleotides agree with TRBD2. Looked up from germline, CDR1 is SGHRS and CDR2 is YFSETQ. This CDR3 has 17 residues. The V gene end was trimmed by 3 bases and the J gene end by 1 base; junction bases not matched to a gene: 5. The CDR3 DNA reads TGCGCCAGCAGCTCTGATGGACTAGCGGGGGGCCAAGAGACCCAGTACTTC. This sequence encodes CASSSDGLAGGQETQYF.

V gene TRBV12-3 or TRBV12-4 combines with J gene TRBJ1-4, with D hard to call. The CDR3 consists of 14 residues. The ends were cut back, 3 bases at V and 13 bases at J, with 18 bases in the middle. The CDR3 DNA follows: TGTGCCAGCAGTTTTTCGGGCAGGACCCGGGCACTGTTTTTT. It is translated as CASSFSGRTRALFF.

A few counts support this clonotype. V usage is TRBV20-1 and J usage is TRBJ2-7, with 11 nucleotides matching TRBD1. V gave up 4 bases and J gave up 6 bases; unmatched junction bases: 5. This CDR3 spans 13 amino acids. Per the germline V gene, CDR1 is DFQATT and CDR2 is SNEGSKA (reference sequence). DNA for the CDR3: TGCAGTGCTAAGAGGACAGGGGGCTTCGAGCAGTACTTC. It translates to CSAKRTGGFEQYF.

This sequence joins TRBV7-9 and TRBJ2-1, with D maybe TRBD2 (6 bases). The CDR3 runs 14 residues. Germline lookup yields CDR1 SEHNR and CDR2 FQNEAQ (reference sequence). V lost 5 bases, J lost 6 bases, and 14 bases lay in between. This CDR3 reads CASSPGTRSNEQFF. The CDR3, as DNA: TGTGCCAGCAGCCCCGGGACTCGATCCAATGAGCAGTTCTTC.

This clonotype was detected only a few times. The V and J genes are TRBV20-1 and TRBJ2-3; TRBD1 or TRBD2 may be the D gene (6 bases each). The CDR3 spans 14 residues. V dropped 6 bases and J dropped 5 bases, with 18 bases sitting between them. Per the germline V gene, CDR1 is DFQATT and CDR2 is SNEGSKA (reference sequence). The CDR3 region has the DNA TGCAGTGCCGCGTCGGGGGCGAGAGTAGATACGCAGTATTTT. Its translation: CSAASGARVDTQYF.

A note on this clonotype: One end of the junction varies from germline; a read error may be responsible. This chain links TRBV7-2 with TRBJ2-4; D unclear. This CDR3 is 13 amino acids long. Germline lookup yields CDR1 SGHTA and CDR2 FQGNSA. CDR3 loop: CAGSLPGPSIQYF. The CDR3 region has the DNA TGTGCCGGCAGCCTACCCGGGCCGAGCATTCAGTACTTC. Full variable domain (outside the CDR3, taken from reference TRBV7-2 and TRBJ2-4): GAGVSQSPSNKVTEKGKDVELRCDPISGHTALYWYRQSLGQGLEFLIYFQGNSAPDKSGLPSDRFSAERTGGSVSTLTIQRTQQEDSAVYLCAGSLPGPSIQYFGAGTRLSVL.

The V gene is TRBV6-5, the J gene TRBJ2-7; a possible D gene is TRBD1 (5 bases). V shed 5 bases and J shed 3 bases, with 14 bases lying between them. The CDR3 consists of 14 residues. Germline loops: CDR1 MNHEY, CDR2 SVGAGI. The CDR3 bases are TGTGCCAGCAGTAAGACAGTAAAAATCTACGAGCAGTACTTC. It codes for CASSKTVKIYEQYF.

This clonotype has more than one count but fewer than ten. A read error may account for a junction end that differs from germline. In nucleotides, the CDR3 is TGTGCCAGCTCACCTATGACAGACAATGGGCAGTTCTTC. As protein: CASSPMTDNGQFF. The gene calls are TRBV18 and TRBJ2-1; the D gene is possibly TRBD1 (5 bases). The CDR3 is 13 amino acids. Germline V gene sequence: CDR1 KGHSH, CDR2 LQKENI.

This sequence joins TRBV29-1 and TRBJ2-2; 10 positions match TRBD1. Germline-derived CDR1 and CDR2 are SQVTM and ANQGSEA. The CDR3 covers 13 residues. The V segment lost 6 bases and the J segment 5 bases; nucleotides outside the gene matches: 3. CDR3 DNA: TGCAGCGTCGACAGGGGGCAGACCGGGGAGCTGTTTTTT. This encodes CSVDRGQTGELFF.

This chain uses TRBV24-1 with TRBJ2-1, with TRBD1 matching over 7 bases. CDR1 and CDR2 (germline): KGHDR, SFDVKD. V lost 0 bases, J lost 9 bases, and 4 bases stayed unmatched. This CDR3 has 14 amino acids. The chain's CDR3 is CATSDLDRVGEQFF. The DNA for the CDR3 is TGTGCCACCAGTGATTTGGACAGGGTAGGTGAGCAGTTCTTC.

The table lists this clonotype with a few counts. This sequence joins TRBV29-1 and TRBJ1-4; D is possibly TRBD1 (5 bases). Germline CDR1 and CDR2: SQVTM and ANQGSEA. Trimming left V 6 bases short and J 8 bases short, with 10 bases between. The CDR3 is 11 residues long. The CDR3 here is CSVAWGEKLFF. Here the CDR3 DNA reads TGCAGCGTCGCCTGGGGGGAAAAACTGTTTTTT.

V is TRBV24-1 and J is TRBJ2-3; D remains unclear. Germline CDR1 is KGHDR and CDR2 is SFDVKD. The CDR3 extends over 12 amino acids. V was shortened by 9 bases and J by 2 bases, with 8 bases between the two germline ends. The DNA of the CDR3 is TGTGCCACCCAGAAGGACACAGATACGCAGTATTTT. It encodes CATQKDTDTQYF.

This clonotype came up a few times. This chain joins TRBV6-2 or TRBV6-3 and TRBJ1-5; D is unresolved. The germline V gene has CDR1 MNHEY and CDR2 SVGEGT. The germline V and J ends were trimmed by 5 bases and 12 bases, with 14 bases remaining between them. This CDR3 spans 12 amino acids. The CDR3 nucleotides are TGTGCCAGCAGTCACACAGTAAAAAGCCAGCATTTT. Residues: CASSHTVKSQHF.

This clonotype was seen a handful of times. The rearrangement links TRBV11-2 to TRBJ2-1; 8 bases agree with TRBD2. The length of the CDR3 is 15 residues. V lost 4 bases, J lost 4 bases, and 6 bases stayed unmatched. Looked up from germline, CDR1 is SGHAT and CDR2 is FQNNGV. CDR3 bases: TGTGCCAGCAGCTCTTATAGCGGGGTATACAATGAGCAGTTCTTC. It encodes CASSSYSGVYNEQFF.